The clone carrying this T cell receptor (beta chain) was counted between two and nine times. The antigen remains undetermined. This specimen comes from a study of identical twins. Study results and limitations: Fewer insertions characterized abundant cord blood beta clonotypes, whereas memory repertoires showed none. The models gave estimates that fell short of the out-of-frame TCR alpha sharing seen in monozygotic twins.

Each donor was a healthy Caucasian. There are 14 residues in the CDR3. In germline, CDR1 is DFQATT, CDR2 SNEGSKA (reference sequence). Trimming took off 4 bases at V and 2 bases at J, with 13 bases between the two ends. Each cDNA held unique molecular identifiers, and template switching gave it a universal primer site. TCRdb re-analysed the 5' RACE reads in MiXCR, keeping a single row per CDR3 protein. The sample yields 1.5 million to 2 million distinct CDR3 sequences, 32% seen once. The J gene is TRBJ2-3, the V gene TRBV20-1; D remains ambiguous. This clonotype was obtained from a newborn girl in good health. The sample was cord blood. The DNA of the CDR3 is TGCAGTGCTACGAGCCTTATGGCCACAGATACGCAGTATTTT. It encodes CSATSLMATDTQYF.